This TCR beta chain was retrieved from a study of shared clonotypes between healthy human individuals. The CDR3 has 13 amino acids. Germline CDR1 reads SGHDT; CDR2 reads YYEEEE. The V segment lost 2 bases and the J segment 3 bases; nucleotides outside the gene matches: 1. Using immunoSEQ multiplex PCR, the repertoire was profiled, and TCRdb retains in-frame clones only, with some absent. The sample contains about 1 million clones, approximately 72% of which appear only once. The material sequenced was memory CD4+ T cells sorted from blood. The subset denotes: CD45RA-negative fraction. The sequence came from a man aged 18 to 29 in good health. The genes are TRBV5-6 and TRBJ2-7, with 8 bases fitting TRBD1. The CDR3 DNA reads TGTGCCAGCAGCTTACAGGGGGACTACGAGCAGTACTTC. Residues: CASSLQGDYEQYF.